This passage covers 32 T cell receptor beta chains from one sample sequenced in a study of blood T cells in healthy people across ages. Then a second PCR, running roughly 7 to 11 cycles, was carried out with a sample-barcoded 5' primer and a J-beta primer mix. TCRdb re-derived calls from the 5' RACE reads in MiXCR, one entry per CDR3 protein. Here the sample spans about 1.8 million distinct CDR3 sequences, roughly 49% being singletons. Material: blood. All receptors derive from a woman aged 35 to 49 in good health.

This clonotype turned up a few times. The chain uses TRBV27 and TRBJ1-5; 8 nucleotides agree with TRBD1. Per germline, CDR1 MNHEY and CDR2 SMNVEV (reference sequence). The CDR3 totals 13 residues. The V and J ends lost 6 bases and 6 bases, in that order; junction bases with no gene match: 4. In DNA, the CDR3 is TGTGCCAGCAGCCTCCAGGGGGCTCAGCCCCAGCATTTT. Translating it yields CASSLQGAQPQHF.

The chain combines TRBV4-3 with TRBJ2-3, with 8 bases identical to TRBD1. The germline gives CDR1 LGHNA, CDR2 YSLEER. V lost 0 bases, J lost 5 bases, and 7 bases stayed unmatched. This CDR3 is built from 16 residues. In DNA, the CDR3 is TGCGCCAGCAGCCAAGATATTACAGGGGGGCTAGATACGCAGTATTTT. Its translation: CASSQDITGGLDTQYF.

This clonotype has a single count. The chain combines TRBV20-1 with TRBJ2-1, with 8 bases aligning to TRBD2. There are 15 residues in the CDR3. V gave up 3 bases and J gave up 2 bases; unmatched junction bases: 6. The germline V gene has CDR1 DFQATT and CDR2 SNEGSKA (reference sequence). CDR3 in amino acids: CSASGGGLAYNEQFF. In DNA form, the CDR3 reads TGCAGTGCTAGTGGCGGGGGGCTTGCCTACAATGAGCAGTTCTTC.

This clonotype has a handful of counts. This chain connects TRBV10-3 to TRBJ2-3, with D possibly matching TRBD2 (6 bases). Germline loops: CDR1 ENHRY, CDR2 SYGVKD. Trimming stripped 7 bases from V and 0 bases from J, with 14 bases between. The CDR3 totals 15 residues. The CDR3 reads CAITQRVTSTDTQYF. CDR3 DNA: TGTGCCATCACTCAGCGGGTAACTAGCACAGATACGCAGTATTTT.

The chain carries TRBV27 and TRBJ2-5; possibly TRBD2 for D (6 bases). CDR1 is MNHEY and CDR2 is SMNVEV in the germline V gene (reference sequence). The CDR3 loop spans 16 amino acids. V shed 3 bases and J shed 1 base, with 15 bases lying between them. CDR3 loop: CASSFMFGGAQETQYF. The CDR3 region has the DNA TGTGCCAGCAGTTTTATGTTCGGCGGGGCCCAAGAGACCCAGTACTTC.

This clonotype occurred once. The rearrangement joins TRBV7-2 to TRBJ2-3, with D hard to call. The germline V gene encodes CDR1 SGHTA and CDR2 FQGNSA. V lost 0 bases to trimming and J lost 0 bases, with 7 bases between them. The CDR3 length is 15 residues. CDR3 sequence: CASSLAVASTDTQYF. CDR3 nucleotide sequence: TGTGCCAGCAGCTTAGCTGTGGCTAGCACAGATACGCAGTATTTT.

Points on this clonotype: Since a much larger clone is just one base distant, this may be a read error. The chain is built from TRBV4-1 and TRBJ2-7, with D perhaps TRBD1 (6 bases). The V gene lost 1 base and the J gene lost 7 bases, with 11 bases spanning the gap. Germline CDR1 reads MGHRA; CDR2 reads YSYEKL. The CDR3 totals 13 residues. The CDR3 DNA is TGCGCCAGCAGCCAAGCCAGGGGCATTGAGCAGTACTTC. This sequence encodes CASSQARGIEQYF.

The chain couples TRBV9 to TRBJ1-1; perhaps TRBD1 as D (5 bases). Deletions cut 2 bases from V and 1 base from J, with 12 bases between. This CDR3 is 15 amino acids long. Germline V gene data show CDR1 as SGDLS and CDR2 as YYNGEE. The CDR3 DNA follows: TGTGCCAGCAGCGTGGGACGAGGCCCGAACACTGAAGCTTTCTTT. Translation gives CASSVGRGPNTEAFF. Variable domain in full (rest from reference TRBV9 and TRBJ1-1): DSGVTQTPKHLITATGQRVTLRCSPRSGDLSVYWYQQSLDQGLQFLIQYYNGEERAKGNILERFSAQQFPDLHSELNLSSLELGDSALYFCASSVGRGPNTEAFFGQGTRLTVV.

This chain connects TRBV6-6 to TRBJ1-4, with D perhaps TRBD1 (5 bases). Per the germline V gene, CDR1 is MNHNY and CDR2 is SVGAGI (reference sequence). This CDR3 spans 16 amino acids. The V end was cut by 0 bases, the J end by 3 bases, with 11 bases between. In DNA form, the CDR3 reads TGTGCCAGCAGTTACTCGCGGAGAGGGGCTAATGAAAAACTGTTTTTT. Protein sequence: CASSYSRRGANEKLFF.

With regard to this clonotype: An end of the junction differs from the germline gene, which may be a read error. The chain joins TRBV7-9 to TRBJ2-5; 7 nucleotides line up with TRBD1. The CDR3 totals 16 residues. Looked up from germline, CDR1 is SEHNR and CDR2 is FQNEAQ (reference sequence). The CDR3 here is CTSSPSGGRSEETQYF. The CDR3 coding sequence is TGTACCAGTAGCCCCTCAGGGGGAAGGTCAGAAGAGACCCAGTACTTC.

The sample holds a few counts of this clonotype. The chain links TRBV6-5 to TRBJ2-1; 8 bases agree with TRBD1. CDR1 is MNHEY, CDR2 SVGAGI, per germline. V dropped 4 bases and J dropped 1; count of bases not matched to a gene: 6. This CDR3 has 16 amino acids. CDR3 nucleotides: TGTGCCAGCAGTTCGTTGCGGACAGGGTCCTACAATGAGCAGTTCTTC. The encoded protein is CASSSLRTGSYNEQFF.

This clonotype appeared a few times. V is TRBV24-1 and J is TRBJ2-1, with 8 bases identical to TRBD1. The V segment lost 3 bases and the J segment 0 bases; nucleotides outside the gene matches: 12. The CDR3 totals 19 residues. Germline V CDR1 and CDR2: KGHDR, SFDVKD. CDR3 sequence reads: CATSDEARGQGSSYNEQFF. Written as DNA, the CDR3 is TGTGCCACCAGTGATGAAGCCCGCGGACAGGGCAGCTCCTACAATGAGCAGTTCTTC.

V gene TRBV11-2 combines with J gene TRBJ2-1; D not resolved. The V end was cut by 1 base, the J end by 8 bases, with 15 bases between. Looked up from germline, CDR1 is SGHAT and CDR2 is FQNNGV. The CDR3 covers 15 residues. This CDR3 is CASSLALGLPDEQFF. In nucleotides, the CDR3 is TGTGCCAGCAGCTTAGCCTTAGGGCTCCCCGATGAGCAGTTCTTC.

The chain employs TRBV20-1 and TRBJ2-7, with a tentative D call TRBD2 (5 bases). The last part of the DNA fits TRBJ2-5 better; the J call may be wrong. This CDR3 has 16 amino acids. Germline assignment: CDR1 DFQATT and CDR2 SNEGSKA (reference sequence). CDR3 loop: CSARDLQRSTQETQYF. In nucleotides, the CDR3 is TGCAGTGCTAGAGATCTCCAGCGGAGCACGCAAGAGACCCAGTACTTC.

The gene calls are TRBV11-2 and TRBJ2-5; D may be TRBD1 (5 bases). Germline CDR1 is SGHAT and CDR2 is FQNNGV. Trimming cost V 3 bases and J 2 bases, with 7 bases left between them. The length of the CDR3 is 13 residues. The CDR3 DNA is TGTGCCAGCAGCTTTTGGACACAAGAGACCCAGTACTTC. Translation: CASSFWTQETQYF. Together with reference TRBV11-2 and TRBJ2-5, the CDR3 gives the full variable domain: EAGVAQSPRYKIIEKRQSVAFWCNPISGHATLYWYQQILGQGPKLLIQFQNNGVVDDSQLPKDRFSAERLKGVDSTLKIQPAKLEDSAVYLCASSFWTQETQYFGPGTRLLVL.

The sample holds a few counts of this clonotype. The rearrangement uses TRBV6-4 and TRBJ2-5, with D perhaps matching TRBD1 (5 bases). The end of the DNA aligns better with TRBJ2-7, so the J call may be wrong. The germline gives CDR1 MRHNA, CDR2 SNTAGT. This CDR3 has 12 residues. CDR3 DNA sequence: TGTGCCAGCAGTGAAGGGGTGAGCGAGCAGTACTTC. It codes for CASSEGVSEQYF.

The genes are TRBV4-3 and TRBJ2-6, with 7 bases lining up with TRBD2. The J segment lost 0 bases and the V segment lost 1 base, leaving 3 bases of the junction unmatched. The CDR3 loop spans 17 amino acids. The V gene's germline CDR1 is LGHNA and CDR2 YSLEER. CDR3 protein: CASSQVAGSSGANVLTF. CDR3 nucleotide sequence: TGCGCCAGCAGCCAAGTAGCGGGCAGCTCTGGGGCCAACGTCCTGACTTTC.

The chain recombines TRBV2 with TRBJ1-5; D gene unclear. Trimming took off 6 bases at V and 4 bases at J, with 16 bases between the two ends. The CDR3 has 15 residues. From germline, CDR1 is SNHLY and CDR2 FYNNEI. The CDR3 here is CASRAGLAANQPQHF. Here the CDR3 DNA reads TGTGCCAGCAGGGCCGGATTAGCGGCTAATCAGCCCCAGCATTTT.

This clonotype has a handful of counts. The rearrangement joins TRBV5-1 to TRBJ2-7, with TRBD1 identical over 7 bases. Germline trimming cut 4 bases from V and 6 bases from J; bases unmatched to any gene: 7. Per germline, CDR1 SGHRS and CDR2 YFSETQ. There are 13 residues in the CDR3. DNA for the CDR3: TGCGCCAGCAGCGCGCGGACAGGTTGCGAGCAGTACTTC. This translates into CASSARTGCEQYF.

The V and J genes are TRBV7-2 and TRBJ2-4, with 8 bases aligning to TRBD2. Germline assignment: CDR1 SGHTA and CDR2 FQGNSA. Trimming cost V 2 bases and J 15 bases; bases outside gene matches: 6. The CDR3 is 12 amino acids. CDR3 nucleotides: TGTGCCAGCAGCTTAAACGGGGGGGCTTTGTACTTC. Encoded protein: CASSLNGGALYF.

V is TRBV12-3 or TRBV12-4 and J is TRBJ2-3; 13 positions agree with TRBD2. CDR3 length: 17 residues. V trimming: 5 bases; J trimming: 3 bases; junction bases outside the gene matches: 8. CDR3 coding DNA: TGTGCCAGCAGTACACTCTCACTAGCGGGAGGGACAGATACGCAGTATTTT. Protein product: CASSTLSLAGGTDTQYF.

The chain joins TRBV29-1 to TRBJ2-2; unclear D gene. The CDR3 length is 14 residues. Germline lookup yields CDR1 SQVTM and CDR2 ANQGSEA. Trimming cost V 5 bases and J 3 bases, with 13 bases left between them. The chain's CDR3 is CSVREDGHTGELFF. The DNA for the CDR3 is TGCAGCGTTAGAGAGGACGGGCACACCGGGGAGCTGTTTTTT.

This clonotype showed up just a few times. The V and J genes are TRBV24-1 and TRBJ2-3; 7 bases line up with TRBD2. Germline trimming cut 0 bases from V and 4 bases from J; bases unmatched to any gene: 3. This CDR3 spans 15 amino acids. The germline CDR1 and CDR2 sequences are KGHDR and SFDVKD. DNA of the CDR3: TGTGCCACCAGTGATTTGTGGCGGGAGCCAGATACGCAGTATTTT. Residues: CATSDLWREPDTQYF.

The V and J genes are TRBV12-3 or TRBV12-4 and TRBJ1-1, with D tentatively TRBD1 (6 bases). V was cut by 5 bases and J by 6 bases, with 16 bases left in between. The CDR3 is 14 residues long. In nucleotides, the CDR3 is TGTGCCAGCAGTGAGCAGTATGGGGGCGCTGAAGCTTTCTTT. This gives the protein CASSEQYGGAEAFF.

This rearrangement joins TRBV7-2 to TRBJ1-6, with a tentative D call TRBD1 (5 bases). The germline V gene has CDR1 SGHTA and CDR2 FQGNSA. V was pared by 5 bases and J by 3 bases, with 17 bases between. This CDR3 comprises 17 residues. The CDR3 nucleotides read TGTGCCAGCAGCCGAACAGGAGGGTCGGACTATAATTCACCCCTCCACTTT. Protein sequence: CASSRTGGSDYNSPLHF.

There are a few counts of this clonotype. The rearrangement uses TRBV4-3 and TRBJ2-7, with D tentatively TRBD1 (6 bases). CDR3 length equals 16 residues. V dropped 6 bases and J dropped 3 bases, with 21 bases sitting between them. CDR1 is LGHNA, CDR2 YSLEER, per germline. In DNA form, the CDR3 reads TGCGCCAGCAGTGGCGAGTTTGCAGGGGCTATCTACGAGCAGTACTTC. This translates into CASSGEFAGAIYEQYF.

V and J are TRBV5-1 and TRBJ2-3; no clear D. The V and J ends lost 0 bases and 5 bases respectively, with 10 bases between them. The CDR3 extends over 14 amino acids. Germline V gene data show CDR1 as SGHRS and CDR2 as YFSETQ. The DNA of the CDR3 is TGCGCCAGCAGCTTGGCTCAGGTACGAGATACGCAGTATTTT. This codes for CASSLAQVRDTQYF.

The sample holds many counts of this clonotype. The chain carries TRBV7-6 and TRBJ2-5, with 13 bases fitting TRBD2. CDR1 SGHVS and CDR2 FNYEAQ come from the germline V gene. The CDR3 contains 19 residues. V gave up 2 bases and J gave up 1 base; unmatched junction bases: 10. The CDR3 bases are TGTGCCAGCAGCTTAACTACTAGCGGGGGGGCCCTAAGCCAAGAGACCCAGTACTTC. Its translation: CASSLTTSGGALSQETQYF.

The chain combines TRBV15 with TRBJ2-5; TRBD2 aligns across 8 bases. The J segment lost 3 bases and the V segment lost 1 base, leaving 1 base of the junction unmatched. The CDR3 is 14 residues long. The germline CDR1 and CDR2 sequences are LNHNV and YYDKDF (reference sequence). CDR3 amino acids: CATSRAGGKETQYF. In DNA form, the CDR3 reads TGTGCCACCAGCAGAGCGGGGGGGAAAGAGACCCAGTACTTC.

V and J are TRBV4-3 and TRBJ2-7, with unresolved D. This CDR3 spans 16 amino acids. V was cut by 3 bases and J by 4 bases, with 19 bases left in between. Germline lookup yields CDR1 LGHNA and CDR2 YSLEER. The CDR3 region is CASSQERTDVAYEQYF. As DNA, the CDR3 is TGCGCCAGCAGCCAGGAAAGGACGGACGTGGCGTACGAGCAGTACTTC.

The chain recombines TRBV5-1 with TRBJ1-4, with 7 nucleotides matching TRBD1. Looked up from germline, CDR1 is SGHRS and CDR2 is YFSETQ. V was pared by 1 base and J by 12 bases, with 12 bases of the junction left unmatched. The CDR3 runs to 15 residues. The CDR3 loop is CASSLRQGGREELFF. The CDR3 region has the DNA TGCGCCAGCAGCTTGAGACAGGGCGGGAGGGAAGAACTGTTTTTT.

The chain couples TRBV6-5 to TRBJ2-5, with TRBD1 matching 8 bases. With V trimmed by 8 bases and J by 1 base, 3 bases remained unmatched. The CDR3 has 13 amino acids. CDR1 and CDR2 from the germline V gene are MNHEY and SVGAGI. The CDR3 protein is CASAGTGQETQYF. CDR3 coding DNA: TGTGCCAGCGCAGGGACAGGCCAAGAGACCCAGTACTTC.